Listed below are T cell receptor beta chains from one sample, sequenced in a study of blood T cell repertoires in COVID-19. This table comes from immunoSEQ multiplex PCR, and its TCRdb copy is limited to in-frame clones, with some not included. The table lists 20,000 to 25,000 clones, approximately 80% of them singletons. Material for sequencing was peripheral blood. The receptors were sampled from a man older than 75 with active or convalescent COVID-19. Both conserved end residues are part of each CDR3. Each record gives: J gene, D gene, clone size, V gene, CDR3 length, CDR3 DNA, CDR3 protein. D genes are given only for firm matches. A row's size may be missing; if present it is once, few, many or a size class.

j_gene: TRBJ2-3; d_gene: NA; abundance: NA; v_gene: TRBV4-1; len: 14; CDR3nt: TGCGCCAGCAGCCAAGCCCCCGGCACAGATACGCAGTATTTT; CDR3aa: CASSQAPGTDTQYF
j_gene: TRBJ1-6; d_gene: NA; abundance: NA; v_gene: TRBV5-6; len: 11; CDR3nt: TGTGCCAGCAGCTTAGAGGGACCCCTCCACTTT; CDR3aa: CASSLEGPLHF
j_gene: TRBJ1-5; d_gene: TRBD1; abundance: NA; v_gene: TRBV2; len: 16; CDR3nt: TGTGCCAGCAGGACAGGGGTCGCCCATAGCAATCAGCCCCAGCATTTT; CDR3aa: CASRTGVAHSNQPQHF
j_gene: TRBJ2-5; d_gene: NA; abundance: NA; v_gene: TRBV7-7; len: 17; CDR3nt: TGTGCCAGCAGCTTACGGGCACTGAGTGGGCGAGGGGAGACCCAGTACTTC; CDR3aa: CASSLRALSGRGETQYF
j_gene: TRBJ2-7; d_gene: NA; abundance: NA; v_gene: TRBV27; len: 14; CDR3nt: TGTGCCAGCTCCGCCTCGACAGGTATCTACGAGCAGTACTTC; CDR3aa: CASSASTGIYEQYF
j_gene: TRBJ1-2; d_gene: TRBD1; abundance: NA; v_gene: TRBV18; len: 16; CDR3nt: TGTGCCAGCTCACCACAATCCGGGACAGCTGTCTATGGCTACACCTTC; CDR3aa: CASSPQSGTAVYGYTF
j_gene: TRBJ2-3; d_gene: TRBD2; abundance: NA; v_gene: TRBV7-2; len: 15; CDR3nt: TGTGCCAGCAGCTTAGGGCGGGGGTTCACAGATACGCAGTATTTT; CDR3aa: CASSLGRGFTDTQYF
j_gene: TRBJ1-4; d_gene: TRBD1; abundance: NA; v_gene: TRBV7-2; len: 15; CDR3nt: TGTGCCAGCAGCCGGGACAGAGCAACTAATGAAAAACTGTTTTTT; CDR3aa: CASSRDRATNEKLFF
j_gene: TRBJ2-7; d_gene: NA; abundance: NA; v_gene: TRBV28; len: 15; CDR3nt: TGTGCCAGCAGTTTATCTTCAGGTCCTACCTACGAGCAGTACTTC; CDR3aa: CASSLSSGPTYEQYF
j_gene: TRBJ2-7; d_gene: NA; abundance: NA; v_gene: TRBV3-1/TRBV3-2; len: 13; CDR3nt: TGTGCCAGCAGCCTCCTGAACAGGTACGAGCAGTACTTC; CDR3aa: CASSLLNRYEQYF
j_gene: TRBJ1-5; d_gene: TRBD1; abundance: NA; v_gene: TRBV19; len: 16; CDR3nt: TGTGCCAGTAGTACTTTACAGGGGATGAGCAATCAGCCCCAGCATTTT; CDR3aa: CASSTLQGMSNQPQHF
j_gene: TRBJ2-6; d_gene: TRBD1; abundance: few; v_gene: TRBV4-1; len: 18; CDR3nt: TGCGCCAGCAGCCGGGGACAGGGGGCCCGCTCTGGGGCCAACGTCCTGACTTTC; CDR3aa: CASSRGQGARSGANVLTF
j_gene: TRBJ1-4; d_gene: NA; abundance: NA; v_gene: TRBV6-6; len: 11; CDR3nt: TGTGCCAGCAAACTAAGTGATCAACTGTTTTTT; CDR3aa: CASKLSDQLFF
j_gene: TRBJ2-3; d_gene: TRBD1; abundance: NA; v_gene: TRBV10-3; len: 15; CDR3nt: TGTGCCATCAGTGAGGGACAGGGTCTGACAGATACGCAGTATTTT; CDR3aa: CAISEGQGLTDTQYF
j_gene: TRBJ2-1; d_gene: TRBD2; abundance: NA; v_gene: TRBV5-1; len: 12; CDR3nt: TGCGCCAGCAGCTTGCCTAGCGGGGGACAGTTCTTC; CDR3aa: CASSLPSGGQFF
j_gene: TRBJ1-1; d_gene: NA; abundance: NA; v_gene: TRBV5-1; len: 13; CDR3nt: TGCGCCAGCAACGAGGGCCGGGGGACTGAAGCTTTCTTT; CDR3aa: CASNEGRGTEAFF
j_gene: TRBJ2-1; d_gene: TRBD2; abundance: NA; v_gene: TRBV7-2; len: 15; CDR3nt: TGTGCCTCACGAACCACAGCGGGGAGCTACAATGAGCAGTTCTTC; CDR3aa: CASRTTAGSYNEQFF
j_gene: TRBJ1-1; d_gene: TRBD1; abundance: NA; v_gene: TRBV30; len: 15; CDR3nt: TGTGCCTGGAGTCCTGGGACAGCCACCGAGAATGAAGCTTTCTTT; CDR3aa: CAWSPGTATENEAFF
j_gene: TRBJ1-1; d_gene: NA; abundance: NA; v_gene: TRBV15; len: 15; CDR3nt: TGTGCCACCAGCAGAGATGTGGGGGGGAACACTGAAGCTTTCTTT; CDR3aa: CATSRDVGGNTEAFF
j_gene: TRBJ2-7; d_gene: NA; abundance: NA; v_gene: TRBV18; len: 15; CDR3nt: TGTGCCAGCTCACTCGATGGCAGGGTTACCTACGAGCAGTACTTC; CDR3aa: CASSLDGRVTYEQYF
j_gene: TRBJ1-5; d_gene: TRBD1; abundance: NA; v_gene: TRBV29-1; len: 17; CDR3nt: TGCAGCGCGACCTACGGGACAGGGATTCAGGGCAATCAGCCCCAGCATTTT; CDR3aa: CSATYGTGIQGNQPQHF
j_gene: TRBJ2-2; d_gene: TRBD1; abundance: NA; v_gene: TRBV25-1; len: 14; CDR3nt: TGTGCCAGCAGAGGACAGGCAACAACCGGGGAGCTGTTTTTT; CDR3aa: CASRGQATTGELFF
j_gene: TRBJ2-7; d_gene: NA; abundance: NA; v_gene: TRBV28; len: 15; CDR3nt: TGTGCCAGCATCCTAGGTATCGGGTTCTCCTACGAGCAGTACTTC; CDR3aa: CASILGIGFSYEQYF
j_gene: TRBJ1-1; d_gene: NA; abundance: few; v_gene: TRBV6-5; len: 14; CDR3nt: TGTGCCAGCAGTTTCGCCGGGGGGCGGACTGAAGCTTTCTTT; CDR3aa: CASSFAGGRTEAFF
j_gene: TRBJ2-5; d_gene: TRBD2; abundance: once; v_gene: TRBV7-7; len: 17; CDR3nt: TGTGCTAGCAGCCCAAGACTCGGAAGCGGGGGGGCAGAGACCCAGTACTTC; CDR3aa: CASSPRLGSGGAETQYF
j_gene: TRBJ2-2; d_gene: TRBD1; abundance: NA; v_gene: TRBV15; len: 15; CDR3nt: TGTGCCACCAGCAGAGGGACAGGGAGCACCGGGGAGCTGTTTTTT; CDR3aa: CATSRGTGSTGELFF
j_gene: TRBJ1-5; d_gene: NA; abundance: few; v_gene: TRBV4-1; len: 15; CDR3nt: TGCGCCAGCAGCCATTCTGGGGAGGGCCATCAGCCCCAGCATTTT; CDR3aa: CASSHSGEGHQPQHF
j_gene: TRBJ2-7; d_gene: NA; abundance: NA; v_gene: TRBV12-3/TRBV12-4; len: 12; CDR3nt: TGTGCCAGCAGTTTTCAGGGCTACGAGCAGTACTTC; CDR3aa: CASSFQGYEQYF
j_gene: TRBJ2-7; d_gene: NA; abundance: NA; v_gene: TRBV30; len: 15; CDR3nt: TGTGCCTGGAGCCCCGGACAGACCATCCCCTACGAGCAGTACTTC; CDR3aa: CAWSPGQTIPYEQYF
j_gene: TRBJ2-1; d_gene: NA; abundance: NA; v_gene: TRBV5-1; len: 14; CDR3nt: TGCGCCAGCGCCGAGGGTCACCTCGGTGGGGAGCAGTTCTTC; CDR3aa: CASAEGHLGGEQFF
j_gene: TRBJ2-1; d_gene: TRBD2; abundance: NA; v_gene: TRBV19; len: 15; CDR3nt: TGTGCCAGTAGTTCCCCTCTAGCGGGAGAGGATGAGCAGTTCTTC; CDR3aa: CASSSPLAGEDEQFF
j_gene: TRBJ2-1; d_gene: TRBD1; abundance: NA; v_gene: TRBV7-2; len: 14; CDR3nt: TGTGCCAGCAGCTTAGTGGACAGGTACAATGAGCAGTTCTTC; CDR3aa: CASSLVDRYNEQFF
j_gene: TRBJ2-5; d_gene: NA; abundance: NA; v_gene: TRBV25-1; len: 15; CDR3nt: TGTGCCAGCAGTGATTATGCGGCGCCAAGACAGACCCAGTACTTC; CDR3aa: CASSDYAAPRQTQYF